This T cell receptor beta chain came from a study of T cells in Graves' hyperthyroidism and ophthalmopathy. Germline CDR1 is SQVTM and CDR2 is ANQGSEA. The trim removed 5 bases at V and 3 bases at J, leaving 7 bases unmatched. The CDR3 has 14 residues. The TCR beta CDR3 regions underwent amplification using RNA transcripts as the source. The TCR CDR3 was amplified in a first-round RT-PCR using the HTBI primer set. Each CDR3 protein is one row after TCRdb ran MiXCR on the multiplex PCR reads. The data contain roughly 570,000 distinct CDR3 sequences, around 42% of them singletons. This chain uses TRBV29-1 with TRBJ1-3; 7 bases are shared with TRBD1. The source of this sequence is a woman under 30 with Graves' hyperthyroidism. Sequenced material: peripheral blood or thyroid tissue (not recorded which). The CDR3 DNA follows: TGCAGCGTTAGGGCAGGGGGTAATGGAAACACCATATATTTT. It yields the protein CSVRAGGNGNTIYF.